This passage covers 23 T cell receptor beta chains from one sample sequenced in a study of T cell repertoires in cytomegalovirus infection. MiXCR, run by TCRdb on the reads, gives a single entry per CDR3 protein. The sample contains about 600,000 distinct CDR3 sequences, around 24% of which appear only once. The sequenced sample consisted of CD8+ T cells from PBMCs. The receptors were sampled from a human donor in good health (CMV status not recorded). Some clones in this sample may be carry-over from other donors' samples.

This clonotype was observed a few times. The CDR3 bases are TGTGCCAGCAGTGGTACTCCTGTCATCAGGGGAAGGACCCAGTACTTC. Its translation: CASSGTPVIRGRTQYF. The V call is TRBV25-1, the J call TRBJ2-5; D is perhaps TRBD1 (6 bases). The CDR3 consists of 16 residues. V lost 4 bases and J lost 7, with 22 bases in between. The germline V gene encodes CDR1 MGHDK and CDR2 SYGVNS.

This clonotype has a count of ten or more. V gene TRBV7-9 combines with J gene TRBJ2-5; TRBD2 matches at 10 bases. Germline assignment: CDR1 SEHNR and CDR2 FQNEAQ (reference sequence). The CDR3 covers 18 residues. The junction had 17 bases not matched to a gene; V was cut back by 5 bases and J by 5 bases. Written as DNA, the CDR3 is TGTGCCAGCAGCACCCCGCCTAGCGGGGGCCTTCCGGGGGAGACCCAGTACTTC. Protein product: CASSTPPSGGLPGETQYF.

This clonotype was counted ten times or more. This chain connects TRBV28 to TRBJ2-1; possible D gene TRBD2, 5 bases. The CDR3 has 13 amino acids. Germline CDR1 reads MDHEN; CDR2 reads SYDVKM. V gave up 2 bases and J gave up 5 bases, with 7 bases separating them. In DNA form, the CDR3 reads TGTGCCAGCAGTTTAAGGGAGAACAATGAGCAGTTCTTC. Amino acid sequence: CASSLRENNEQFF.

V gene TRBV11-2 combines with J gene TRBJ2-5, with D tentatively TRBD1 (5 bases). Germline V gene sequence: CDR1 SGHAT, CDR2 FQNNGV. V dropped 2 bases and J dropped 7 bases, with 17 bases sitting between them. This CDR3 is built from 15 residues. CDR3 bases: TGTGCCAGCAGCTTATATTCTGGACCTCAGGGGACCCAGTACTTC. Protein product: CASSLYSGPQGTQYF.

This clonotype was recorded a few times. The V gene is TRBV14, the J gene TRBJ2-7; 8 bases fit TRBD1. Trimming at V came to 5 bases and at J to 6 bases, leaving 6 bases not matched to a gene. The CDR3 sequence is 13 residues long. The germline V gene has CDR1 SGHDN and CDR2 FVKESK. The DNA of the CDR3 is TGTGCCAGCAGCTACGGACAGGGAACCGAGCAGTACGTC. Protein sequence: CASSYGQGTEQYV.

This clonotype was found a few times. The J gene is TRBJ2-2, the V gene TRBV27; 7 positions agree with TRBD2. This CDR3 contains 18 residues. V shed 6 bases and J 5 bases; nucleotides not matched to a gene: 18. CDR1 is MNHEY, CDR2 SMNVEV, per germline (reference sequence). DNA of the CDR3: TGTGCCAGCAGCTCTCCTCGCCCGAGCGGGGAAACAACCGGGGAGCTGTTTTTT. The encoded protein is CASSSPRPSGETTGELFF.

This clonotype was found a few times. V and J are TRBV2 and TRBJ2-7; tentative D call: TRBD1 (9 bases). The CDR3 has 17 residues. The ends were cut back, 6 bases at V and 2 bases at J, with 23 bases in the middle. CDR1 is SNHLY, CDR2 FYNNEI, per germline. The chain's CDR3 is CASSGGGQGKLPYEQYF. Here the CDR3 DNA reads TGTGCCAGCAGCGGGGGGGGACAGGGCAAATTACCCTACGAGCAGTACTTC.

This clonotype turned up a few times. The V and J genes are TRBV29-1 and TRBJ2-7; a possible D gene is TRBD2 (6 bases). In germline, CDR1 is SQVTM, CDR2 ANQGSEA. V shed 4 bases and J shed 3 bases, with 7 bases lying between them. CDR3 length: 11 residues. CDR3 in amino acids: CSVGGGYEQYF. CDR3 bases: TGCAGCGTTGGGGGAGGCTACGAGCAGTACTTC.

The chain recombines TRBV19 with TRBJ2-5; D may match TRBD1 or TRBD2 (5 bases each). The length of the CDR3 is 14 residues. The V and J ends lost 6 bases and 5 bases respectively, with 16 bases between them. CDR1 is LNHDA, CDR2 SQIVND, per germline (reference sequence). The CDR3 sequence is CASSNSDSGETQYF. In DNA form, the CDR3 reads TGTGCCAGTAGCAATAGCGACAGCGGTGAGACCCAGTACTTC.

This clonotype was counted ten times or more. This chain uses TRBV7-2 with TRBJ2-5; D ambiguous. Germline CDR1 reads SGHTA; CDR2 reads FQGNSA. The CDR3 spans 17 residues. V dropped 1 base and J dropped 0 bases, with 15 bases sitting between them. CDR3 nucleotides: TGTGCCAGCAGCTTAGAGACCTACACCATTGACCAAGAGACCCAGTACTTC. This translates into CASSLETYTIDQETQYF.

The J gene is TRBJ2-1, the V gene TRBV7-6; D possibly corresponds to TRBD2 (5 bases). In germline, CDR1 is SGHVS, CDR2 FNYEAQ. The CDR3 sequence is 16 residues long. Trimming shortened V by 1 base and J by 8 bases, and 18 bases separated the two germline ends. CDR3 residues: CASSLVAGPPPDEQFF. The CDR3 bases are TGTGCCAGCAGCTTAGTCGCGGGCCCCCCACCAGATGAGCAGTTCTTC.

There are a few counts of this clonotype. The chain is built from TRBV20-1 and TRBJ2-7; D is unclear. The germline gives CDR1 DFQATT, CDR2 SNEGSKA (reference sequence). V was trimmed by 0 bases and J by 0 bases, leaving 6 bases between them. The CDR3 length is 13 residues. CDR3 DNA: TGCAGTGCTAGAGATAACAGCTCCTACGAGCAGTACTTC. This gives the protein CSARDNSSYEQYF.

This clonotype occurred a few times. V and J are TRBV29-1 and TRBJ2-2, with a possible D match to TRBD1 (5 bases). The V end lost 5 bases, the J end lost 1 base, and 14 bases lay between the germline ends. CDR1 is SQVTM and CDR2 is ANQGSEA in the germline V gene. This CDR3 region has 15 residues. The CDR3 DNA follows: TGCAGCGTTATAGGGGTTACCATGAACACCGGGGAGCTGTTTTTT. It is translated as CSVIGVTMNTGELFF.

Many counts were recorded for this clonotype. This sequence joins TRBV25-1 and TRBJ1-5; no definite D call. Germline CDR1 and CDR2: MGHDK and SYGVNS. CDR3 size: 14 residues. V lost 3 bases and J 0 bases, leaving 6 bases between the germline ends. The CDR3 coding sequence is TGTGCCAGCAGTGAGGTATATAGCAATCAGCCCCAGCATTTT. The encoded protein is CASSEVYSNQPQHF.

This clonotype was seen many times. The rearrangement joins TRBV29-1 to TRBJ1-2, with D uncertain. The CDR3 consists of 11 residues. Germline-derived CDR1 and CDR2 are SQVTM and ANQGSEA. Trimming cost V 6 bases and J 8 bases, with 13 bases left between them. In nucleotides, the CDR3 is TGCAGCGTGGGCTTCAGCTGGGGCTACACCTTC. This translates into CSVGFSWGYTF.

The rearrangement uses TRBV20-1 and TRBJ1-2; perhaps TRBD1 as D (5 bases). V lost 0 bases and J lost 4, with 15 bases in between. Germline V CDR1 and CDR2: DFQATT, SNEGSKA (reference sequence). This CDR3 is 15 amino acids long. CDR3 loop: CSARDRWGRVYGYTF. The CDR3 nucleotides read TGCAGTGCTAGAGATCGATGGGGCAGAGTCTATGGCTACACCTTC.

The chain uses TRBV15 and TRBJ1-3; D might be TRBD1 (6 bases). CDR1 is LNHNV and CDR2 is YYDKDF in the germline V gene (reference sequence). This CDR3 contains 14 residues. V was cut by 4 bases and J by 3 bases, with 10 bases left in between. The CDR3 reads CATSTRGHGNTIYF. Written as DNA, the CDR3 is TGTGCCACCAGCACTCGGGGACATGGAAACACCATATATTTT. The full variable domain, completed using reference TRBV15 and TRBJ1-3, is DAMVIQNPRYQVTQFGKPVTLSCSQTLNHNVMYWYQQKSSQAPKLLFHYYDKDFNNEADTPDNFQSRRPNTSFCFLDIRSPGLGDTAMYLCATSTRGHGNTIYFGEGSWLTVV.

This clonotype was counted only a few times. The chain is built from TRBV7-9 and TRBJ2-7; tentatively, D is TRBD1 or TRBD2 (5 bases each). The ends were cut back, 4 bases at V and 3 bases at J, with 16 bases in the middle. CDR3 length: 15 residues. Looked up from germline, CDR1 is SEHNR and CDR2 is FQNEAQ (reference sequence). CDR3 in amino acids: CASSSPPGLYYEQYF. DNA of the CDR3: TGTGCCAGCAGCTCCCCCCCGGGGCTCTACTACGAGCAGTACTTC.

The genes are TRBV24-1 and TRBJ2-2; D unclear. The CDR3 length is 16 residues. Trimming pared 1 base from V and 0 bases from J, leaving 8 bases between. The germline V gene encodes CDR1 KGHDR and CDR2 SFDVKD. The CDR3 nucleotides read TGTGCCACCAGTGATTTATACACATCGAACACCGGGGAGCTGTTTTTT. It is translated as CATSDLYTSNTGELFF.

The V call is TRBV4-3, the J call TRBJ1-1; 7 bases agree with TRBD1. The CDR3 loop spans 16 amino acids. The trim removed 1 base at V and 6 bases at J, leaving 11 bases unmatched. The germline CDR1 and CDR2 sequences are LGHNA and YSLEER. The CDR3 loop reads CASSQGFIGGISEAFF. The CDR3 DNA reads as TGCGCCAGCAGCCAAGGATTCATAGGGGGCATTTCTGAAGCTTTCTTT.

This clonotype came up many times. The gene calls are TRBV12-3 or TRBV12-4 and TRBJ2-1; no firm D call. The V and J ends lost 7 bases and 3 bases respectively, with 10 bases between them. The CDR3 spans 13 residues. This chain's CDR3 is CASTHGYYNEQFF. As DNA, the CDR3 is TGTGCCAGCACCCACGGATACTACAATGAGCAGTTCTTC.

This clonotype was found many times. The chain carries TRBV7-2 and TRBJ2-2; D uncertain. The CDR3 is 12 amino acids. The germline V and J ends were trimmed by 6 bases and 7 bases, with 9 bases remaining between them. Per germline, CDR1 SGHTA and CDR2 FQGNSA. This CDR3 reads CASSPYGGELFF. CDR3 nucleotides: TGTGCCAGCAGTCCTTACGGCGGGGAGCTGTTTTTT.

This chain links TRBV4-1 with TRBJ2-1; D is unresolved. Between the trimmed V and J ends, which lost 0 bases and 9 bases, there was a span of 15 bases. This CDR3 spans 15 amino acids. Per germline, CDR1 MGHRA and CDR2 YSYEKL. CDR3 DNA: TGCGCCAGCAGCCAAGATCTGGTCTTCATTGGTGAGCAGTTCTTC. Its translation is CASSQDLVFIGEQFF.